This TCR beta chain was sequenced in a study of blood T cell repertoires in COVID-19 (dated by TCRdb to the early 2020s). Study-wide context: The collaborator samples originated in the United States, Italy and Spain and spanned the acute and convalescent phases of COVID-19. Nearly every sample came with metadata listing a de-identified subject ID, COVID-19 status, age in years and sex. Deeply sampled blood TCRbeta repertoires from subjects exposed to, actively infected with, or recovered from COVID-19 were included in the dataset. Where HLA class I and class II types were available, the types were taken from metadata supplied by the sample provider, not from assay-based typing. The repertoires were released in a freely available public database intended as a resource for research on the immune response to SARS-CoV-2. The prospective study material was composed of cDNA or gDNA derived from T cells, B-cell-depleted T cells, or PBMCs. Samples came from the ongoing ImmuneRACE study (first 160 participants) plus 1,254 subjects from 6 global collaborators. The paper as a whole reports these results and caveats: The quantity of clinical and demographic metadata differed by source and by participant and was supplied without curation.

One collaborating source in Seattle enrolled patients during active infection and followed them longitudinally through the course of disease. Each collaborating institution followed its own protocols to collect whole blood in K2EDTA tubes. For TCRbeta analysis, collaborators shipped samples as frozen whole blood, isolated PBMCs, or DNA extracted from either of those sample types. The V end loses 5 bases and the J end loses 6 bases, and a stretch of 21 bases separates them. CDR1 and CDR2 are read off the germline V gene (reference sequence) as GTSNPN and SVGIG. The CDR3, from cysteine to phenylalanine, totals 15 residues. Only the CDR3 portion is preserved as DNA: 45 bases, with reading frame beginning at the first base. The immunoSEQ Assay, a bias-controlled multiplex PCR, was used to amplify TCRbeta CDR3 regions from genomic DNA. From the authors' description of their analysis: Nucleated cell counts per sample were estimated from amplification of reference gene primers within the assay. Sequence reads were collapsed and filtered to measure the absolute abundance of every unique TCRbeta CDR3 rearrangement. Productive Simpson clonality was computed per sample as the square root of Simpson's diversity index over productive rearrangements. The immuneACCESS repertoire file appears here via TCRdb, limited to in-frame rearrangements. These files lack a portion of the clones; in checked studies, under half of the deficit traces to unresolved V genes, and the cause of the others is not known. V, J and clone size reflect that table, while D and trimming were determined from the DNA. This sample gives some 310,000 clones in total; roughly 90% of them show up just once. 1% of the sample is in the top ten clones.

With regard to this clone: It lacks a known antigen. No base quality values were provided; no much bigger clone lies one nucleotide off.

The sequence was obtained from a woman in her 40s with COVID-19, enrolled during active disease. This sequence uses TRBV30 and TRBJ2-3; the D gene is possibly TRBD1, with 6 bases matching. The sequencing sample was made of peripheral blood. CDR3 reads: CAWLPLGGGKDTQYF. The DNA sequence follows: TGTGCCTGGCTCCCCCTAGGGGGTGGCAAGGATACGCAGTATTTT.